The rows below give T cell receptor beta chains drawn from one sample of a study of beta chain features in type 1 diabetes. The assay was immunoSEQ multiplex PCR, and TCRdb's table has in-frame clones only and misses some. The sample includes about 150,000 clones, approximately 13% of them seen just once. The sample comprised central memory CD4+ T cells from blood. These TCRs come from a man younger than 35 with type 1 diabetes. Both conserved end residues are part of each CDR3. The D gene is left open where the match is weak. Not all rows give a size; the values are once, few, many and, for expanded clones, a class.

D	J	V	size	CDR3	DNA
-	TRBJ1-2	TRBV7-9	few	CASSLEVYGYTF	TGTGCCAGCAGCTTAGAGGTTTATGGCTACACCTTC
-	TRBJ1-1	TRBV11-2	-	CASSLGVTEVTEAFF	TGTGCCAGCAGCTTAGGTGTAACGGAGGTCACTGAAGCTTTCTTT
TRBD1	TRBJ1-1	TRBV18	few	CASSPPGQGWGTEAFF	TGTGCCAGCTCACCACCTGGACAGGGATGGGGCACTGAAGCTTTCTTT
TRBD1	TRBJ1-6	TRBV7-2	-	CASSSDRGNSPLHF	TGTGCCAGCAGCTCGGACAGGGGAAATTCACCCCTCCACTTT
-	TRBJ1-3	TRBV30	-	CAWSVAASGSGNTIYF	TGTGCCTGGAGTGTAGCCGCCAGTGGCTCTGGAAACACCATATATTTT
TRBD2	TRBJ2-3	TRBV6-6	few	CAGGTSGTDTQYF	TGTGCCGGGGGGACTAGCGGCACAGATACGCAGTATTTT
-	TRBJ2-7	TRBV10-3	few	CAISESGRSYEQYF	TGTGCCATCAGTGAGTCGGGCAGAAGTTACGAGCAGTACTTC
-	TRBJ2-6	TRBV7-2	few	CASSPQGASGANVLTF	TGTGCCAGCAGCCCCCAAGGCGCCTCTGGGGCCAACGTCCTGACTTTC
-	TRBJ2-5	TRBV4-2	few	CASSQGGVQETQYF	TGTGCCAGCAGCCAGGGTGGAGTCCAAGAGACCCAGTACTTC
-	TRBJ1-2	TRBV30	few	CAWSDRQSNYGYTF	TGTGCCTGGAGTGATAGACAGAGTAACTATGGCTACACCTTC
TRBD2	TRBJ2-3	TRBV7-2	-	CASTRLAGTTDTQYF	TGTGCCAGCACTCGACTAGCGGGCACCACAGATACGCAGTATTTT
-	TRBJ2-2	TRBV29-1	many	CSVEVEISNTGELFF	TGCAGCGTTGAAGTAGAGATATCGAACACCGGGGAGCTGTTTTTT
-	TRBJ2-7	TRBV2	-	CASSPTLLDYEQYF	TGTGCCAGCAGTCCCACCCTACTAGACTACGAGCAGTACTTC
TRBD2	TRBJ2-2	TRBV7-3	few	CASSATSEELFF	TGTGCCAGCAGCGCCACTAGCGAGGAGCTGTTTTTT
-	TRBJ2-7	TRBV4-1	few	CASSPYRAEAYEQYF	TGCGCCAGCAGCCCGTACAGGGCTGAAGCCTACGAGCAGTACTTC
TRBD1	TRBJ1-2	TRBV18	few	CASSPFEVDREHGYTF	TGTGCCAGCTCACCATTTGAAGTGGACAGGGAGCATGGCTACACCTTC
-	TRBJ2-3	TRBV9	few	CASRKGAYTDTQYF	TGTGCCAGCAGAAAAGGGGCCTACACAGATACGCAGTATTTT
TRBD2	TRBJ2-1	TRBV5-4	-	CASSLASGGFSEQFF	TGTGCCAGCAGCTTGGCCAGCGGGGGATTTAGTGAGCAGTTCTTC
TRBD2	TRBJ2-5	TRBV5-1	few	CASSLAASGGSETQYF	TGCGCCAGCAGCTTGGCCGCTAGCGGGGGATCCGAGACCCAGTACTTC
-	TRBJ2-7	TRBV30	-	CAWSGDQYEQYF	TGTGCCTGGAGCGGGGATCAGTACGAGCAGTACTTC
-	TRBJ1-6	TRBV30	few	CAVRGLHNSPLHF	TGTGCCGTGAGGGGCTTACATAATTCACCCCTCCACTTT
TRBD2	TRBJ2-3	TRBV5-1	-	CASTTRTSGGGTDTQYF	TGCGCCAGCACCACCCGGACTAGCGGGGGTGGTACAGATACGCAGTATTTT
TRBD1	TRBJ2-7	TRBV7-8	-	CASSLRRDRNAYEQYF	TGTGCCAGCAGCTTAAGGAGGGACAGGAACGCCTACGAGCAGTACTTC
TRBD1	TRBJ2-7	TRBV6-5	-	CASNPGQSYEQYF	TGTGCCAGCAACCCGGGACAGTCTTACGAGCAGTACTTC
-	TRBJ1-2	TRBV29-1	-	CSVAYTPKDGYTF	TGCAGCGTCGCCTATACGCCAAAGGATGGCTACACCTTC
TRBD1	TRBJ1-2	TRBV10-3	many	CATGTGQLYGYTF	TGTGCCACGGGGACAGGCCAACTATATGGCTACACCTTC
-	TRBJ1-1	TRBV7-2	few	CASTLLGLNTEAFF	TGTGCCAGCACTCTGTTGGGTCTTAACACTGAAGCTTTCTTT
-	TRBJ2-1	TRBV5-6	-	CASSLEVEQFF	TGTGCCAGCAGCTTGGAAGTAGAGCAGTTCTTC
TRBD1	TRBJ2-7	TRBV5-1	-	CASSERTGIQYF	TGCGCCAGCAGCGAGCGGACAGGGATTCAGTACTTC
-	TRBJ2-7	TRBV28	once	CASSGTLMDEQYF	TGTGCCAGCAGTGGGACACTAATGGACGAGCAGTACTTC
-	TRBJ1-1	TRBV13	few	CASSLQGAGTEAFF	TGTGCCAGCAGCCTACAGGGTGCGGGCACTGAAGCTTTCTTT
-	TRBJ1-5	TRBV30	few	CAWTEGSNQPQHF	TGTGCCTGGACGGAGGGTAGCAATCAGCCCCAGCATTTT
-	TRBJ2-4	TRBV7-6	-	CASSQQVGNIQYF	TGTGCCAGCAGCCAACAAGTCGGTAACATTCAGTACTTC
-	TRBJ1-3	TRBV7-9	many	CASSLGRASGNTIYF	TGTGCCAGCAGCTTAGGCAGGGCCTCTGGAAACACCATATATTTT
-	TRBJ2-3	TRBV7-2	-	CASSLPGFADTQYF	TGTGCCAGCAGCTTACCGGGTTTCGCGGATACGCAGTATTTT
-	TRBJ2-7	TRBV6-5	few	CASSPVALGTYEQYF	TGTGCCAGCAGCCCCGTGGCACTGGGAACCTACGAGCAGTACTTC
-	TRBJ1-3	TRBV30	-	CAWASTSLITIYF	TGTGCCTGGGCTAGTACTTCCCTGATCACCATATATTTT
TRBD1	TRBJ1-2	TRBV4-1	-	CASRGQGNYGYTF	TGCGCCAGCCGGGGACAGGGGAACTATGGCTACACCTTC
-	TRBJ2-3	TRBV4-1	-	CASSQGGPDTQYF	TGCGCCAGCAGCCAAGGAGGCCCAGATACGCAGTATTTT
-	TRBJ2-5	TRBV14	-	CASSFSETQYF	TGTGCCAGCAGCTTTTCGGAGACCCAGTACTTC
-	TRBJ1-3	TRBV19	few	CASSPDPSGNTIYF	TGTGCCAGTAGTCCGGACCCCTCTGGAAACACCATATATTTT
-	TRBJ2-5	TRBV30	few	CAWKATATQETQYF	TGTGCCTGGAAGGCGACAGCTACACAAGAGACCCAGTACTTC
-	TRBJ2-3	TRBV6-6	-	CASSVTASTDTQYF	TGTGCCAGCAGCGTTACAGCCAGCACAGATACGCAGTATTTT
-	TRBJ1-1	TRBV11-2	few	CASSLDLGMEAFF	TGTGCCAGCAGCTTAGATCTGGGGATGGAAGCTTTCTTT
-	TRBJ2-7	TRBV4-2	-	CASSQGLFNSYEQYF	TGTGCCAGCAGCCAAGGCTTATTTAACTCCTACGAGCAGTACTTC
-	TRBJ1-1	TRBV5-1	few	CASTLDWGTEAFF	TGCGCCAGCACATTGGATTGGGGAACTGAAGCTTTCTTT
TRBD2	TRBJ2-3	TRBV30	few	CAWSSSGGTDTQYF	TGTGCCTGGAGTAGTAGCGGGGGCACAGATACGCAGTATTTT
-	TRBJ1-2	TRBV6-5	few	CASRDSTDNYGYTF	TGTGCCAGCAGAGACTCAACGGATAACTATGGCTACACCTTC
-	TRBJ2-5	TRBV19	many	CASESTGDETQYF	TGTGCCAGTGAGTCCACAGGTGACGAGACCCAGTACTTC